The 9 T cell receptor beta chains below come from one sample, sequenced in a study of blood T cell repertoires in COVID-19. Libraries were prepared by immunoSEQ multiplex PCR; TCRdb keeps only in-frame clonotypes and omits some of them. The profile shows about 220,000 clones, 70% to 90% of them singletons. The sequenced sample was PBMCs or T cells enriched from blood (not recorded which). The receptor set was obtained from a woman aged 35 to 49 with acute COVID-19.

V gene TRBV7-6 combines with J gene TRBJ1-5; D perhaps matches TRBD1 (5 bases). Germline CDR1 and CDR2: SGHVS and FNYEAQ. This CDR3 is 18 amino acids long. Trimming shortened V by 1 base and J by 0 bases, and 16 bases separated the two germline ends. The CDR3 sequence: CASSLGQGTPYSNQPQHF. As DNA, the CDR3 is TGTGCCAGCAGCTTAGGGCAGGGAACCCCTTATAGCAATCAGCCCCAGCATTTT. The whole variable domain, filled in from reference TRBV7-6 and TRBJ1-5, reads GAGVSQSPRYKVTKRGQDVALRCDPISGHVSLYWYRQALGQGPEFLTYFNYEAQQDKSGLPNDRFSAERPEGSISTLTIQRTEQRDSAMYRCASSLGQGTPYSNQPQHFGDGTRLSIL.

The rearrangement links TRBV5-1 to TRBJ2-5; D possibly corresponds to TRBD1 (6 bases). Per germline, CDR1 SGHRS and CDR2 YFSETQ. CDR3 length equals 14 residues. V lost 2 bases to trimming and J lost 7 bases, with 15 bases between them. The CDR3 region is CASSFGTSGRTQYF. CDR3 nucleotide sequence: TGCGCCAGCAGCTTTGGGACATCGGGAAGGACCCAGTACTTC.

Here the CDR3 reads CASSLYVLVTEAFF. As DNA, the CDR3 is TGTGCCAGCAGCCTCTACGTACTAGTGACTGAAGCTTTCTTT. The chain links TRBV6-2 or TRBV6-3 to TRBJ1-1; no clear D. The germline gives CDR1 MNHEY, CDR2 SVGEGT. V was pared by 6 bases and J by 5 bases, with 16 bases between. The CDR3 has 14 residues.

This clone was observed a single time. The V and J genes are TRBV27 and TRBJ1-5, with D maybe TRBD1 (5 bases). V shed 3 bases and J shed 9 bases, with 12 bases lying between them. The germline V gene has CDR1 MNHEY and CDR2 SMNVEV (reference sequence). The length of the CDR3 is 13 residues. The CDR3 loop reads CASSFGQGGPQHF. CDR3 nucleotides: TGTGCCAGCAGTTTTGGTCAGGGAGGGCCCCAGCATTTT.

The chain is built from TRBV29-1 and TRBJ2-2; D not resolved. Germline CDR1 SQVTM, CDR2 ANQGSEA. This CDR3 contains 10 residues. V lost 5 bases and J lost 7, with 5 bases in between. CDR3 sequence (DNA): TGCAGCGTTTACGGCGGGGAGCTGTTTTTT. Translation: CSVYGGELFF.

J is TRBJ1-3 and V is TRBV27; 9 bases are shared with TRBD1. Trimming removed 7 bases from V and 4 bases from J; junction bases left unmatched: 11. Looked up from germline, CDR1 is MNHEY and CDR2 is SMNVEV (reference sequence). CDR3 length: 16 residues. CDR3 nucleotide sequence: TGTGCCAGCACCTCCGGGACAGGGTTTGGCGGAAACACCATATATTTT. Its protein product is CASTSGTGFGGNTIYF.

The chain joins TRBV12-3 or TRBV12-4 to TRBJ1-2; D uncertain. This CDR3 has 12 amino acids. With 5 bases removed from V and 3 bases from J, the gap between germline ends came to 7 bases. CDR3 DNA: TGTGCCAGCAGTCCTCAGGACTATGGCTACACCTTC. Translating it yields CASSPQDYGYTF.

This rearrangement joins TRBV27 to TRBJ2-3, with a tentative D call TRBD1 (6 bases). This CDR3 is 17 amino acids long. Trimming removed 8 bases at V and 3 bases at J, with 24 bases between. Germline-derived CDR1 and CDR2 are MNHEY and SMNVEV (reference sequence). CDR3 sequence reads: CASEERGTGLWTDTQYF. The CDR3 region has the DNA TGTGCCAGCGAGGAGCGCGGTACAGGGTTGTGGACAGATACGCAGTATTTT.

The chain is built from TRBV19 and TRBJ1-2, with 10 bases lining up with TRBD1. With V trimmed by 7 bases and J by 8 bases, 19 bases remained unmatched. Germline CDR1 is LNHDA and CDR2 is SQIVND (reference sequence). The CDR3 is 17 residues long. The CDR3 sequence is CASTGRGTGARFSGYTF. In DNA, the CDR3 is TGTGCCAGTACCGGGCGGGGGACAGGGGCCCGGTTTTCGGGCTACACCTTC.